Below are 13 T cell receptor beta chains sequenced from a single sample in a study of shared clonotypes between healthy human individuals. Clones were sequenced by immunoSEQ multiplex PCR, and TCRdb holds only the in-frame ones, with some missing. The repertoire has about 450,000 clones, 70% to 85% of them found once; the top ten carry 10% to 15%. The source material was PBMCs. The receptors shown here come from a middle-aged woman in good health. Some clones in this sample may be carry-over from other donors' samples.

The chain links TRBV6-6 to TRBJ1-2, with D uncertain. Germline V lookup: CDR1 MNHNY, CDR2 SVGAGI (reference sequence). V lost 7 bases and J 0 bases, leaving 12 bases between the germline ends. This CDR3 contains 14 residues. CDR3 residues: CASNQGPSNYGYTF. CDR3 in DNA: TGTGCCAGCAACCAAGGTCCTTCTAACTATGGCTACACCTTC.

The J gene is TRBJ1-3, the V gene TRBV18, with D possibly TRBD1 on 6 matching bases. In germline, CDR1 is KGHSH, CDR2 LQKENI. The germline V and J ends were trimmed by 5 bases and 0 bases, with 20 bases remaining between them. The CDR3 is made up of 18 amino acids. CDR3 nucleotides: TGTGCCAGCTCATCGCGCCAATCAGACAGGATCTCTGGAAACACCATATATTTT. Protein product: CASSSRQSDRISGNTIYF.

The V call is TRBV21-1, the J call TRBJ1-2; TRBD1, the table's D call, lacks a check against the DNA. TRBV21-1 is a pseudogene segment. The CDR3 is 16 amino acids. The DNA for the CDR3 is TGTGCCAGCAGCAAAGTGTGCAGGGACAGGGGGCTTGGCTACACCTTC. Translation: CASSKVCRDRGLGYTF.

CDR3 in DNA: TGCGCCAGCAGCCAAGACGGGGGTCAAGGAAACACCATATATTTT. Encoded protein: CASSQDGGQGNTIYF. The chain recombines TRBV4-1 with TRBJ1-3; a weak D match, TRBD1 (5 bases). The V gene lost 0 bases and the J gene lost 4 bases, with 10 bases spanning the gap. The CDR3 runs to 15 residues. CDR1 is MGHRA and CDR2 is YSYEKL in the germline V gene.

The genes are TRBV5-1 and TRBJ2-2; 11 nucleotides line up with TRBD1. There are 16 residues in the CDR3. V shed 1 base, J shed 5 bases, and the junction held 4 bases outside the gene matches. Germline V lookup: CDR1 SGHRS, CDR2 YFSETQ. The CDR3 reads CASSLHGTGGTGELFF. In nucleotides, the CDR3 is TGCGCCAGCAGCTTGCACGGGACAGGGGGAACCGGGGAGCTGTTTTTT.

The V gene is TRBV4-3, the J gene TRBJ1-6; D may be TRBD1 (5 bases). CDR3 length: 14 amino acids. V lost 1 base and J lost 10, with 11 bases in between. Germline lookup yields CDR1 LGHNA and CDR2 YSLEER. In DNA, the CDR3 is TGCGCCAGCAGCCAAGGGCAGGGAGGGTCACCCCTCCACTTT. Translating it yields CASSQGQGGSPLHF.

V is TRBV23-1 and J is TRBJ1-2; D is possibly TRBD1 (5 bases). TRBV23-1 is annotated as an ORF whose role is uncertain. V was clipped by 2 bases and J by 5 bases, with 15 bases between them. This CDR3 is built from 15 residues. This CDR3 reads CASSQPGTRRYGYTF. CDR3 nucleotides: TGCGCCAGCAGTCAACCCGGGACTCGGCGATATGGCTACACCTTC.

In DNA form, the CDR3 reads TGTGCCAGCAGCAAAGTCCCAGGGGGCAATGACTATGGCTACACCTTC. It translates to CASSKVPGGNDYGYTF. The chain recombines TRBV21-1 with TRBJ1-2; the table calls TRBD1, which could not be checked here. TRBV21-1 is a documented pseudogene. The CDR3 runs to 16 residues.

This clone has only a few counts. Written as DNA, the CDR3 is TGTGCCAGCAGCTACACCGGGACAGGAGATAGCAATCAGCCCCAGCATTTT. Its protein is CASSYTGTGDSNQPQHF. The J gene is TRBJ1-5, the V gene TRBV7-2, with 8 positions matching TRBD1. This CDR3 region has 17 residues. With V trimmed by 4 bases and J by 0 bases, 8 bases remained unmatched. Germline V CDR1 and CDR2: SGHTA, FQGNSA.

In its sample, this clone was seen many times. Additional DNA sequences in this sample encode the identical CDR3. The chain couples TRBV25-1 to TRBJ2-5; 9 bases are shared with TRBD1. Germline V CDR1 and CDR2: MGHDK, SYGVNS. J was trimmed by 0 bases and V by 4 bases; bases with no gene match: 6. This CDR3 is built from 16 residues. The CDR3 DNA sequence: TGTGCCAGCAGTGTGGCCGGGACAGGGTACCAAGAGACCCAGTACTTC. It translates to CASSVAGTGYQETQYF.

In this sample, this clone turned up many times. The V gene is TRBV5-6, the J gene TRBJ2-2; D remains unclear. The CDR3 loop spans 16 amino acids. The V end lost 1 base, the J end lost 6 bases, and 16 bases lay between the germline ends. Germline CDR1 and CDR2: SGHDT and YYEEEE. The CDR3 DNA reads as TGTGCCAGCAGCTTGCAGGCAGGTAATAGGTCCGGGGAGCTGTTTTTT. This translates into CASSLQAGNRSGELFF.

The chain uses TRBV4-2 and TRBJ2-2, with TRBD2 identical over 9 bases. CDR1 is LGHNA, CDR2 YNFKEQ, per germline. The CDR3 totals 18 residues. With V trimmed by 0 bases and J by 2 bases, 7 bases remained unmatched. The CDR3 sequence is CASSQDPAGGPNTGELFF. The DNA for the CDR3 is TGTGCCAGCAGCCAAGATCCGGCGGGAGGGCCAAACACCGGGGAGCTGTTTTTT.

The chain is built from TRBV7-9 and TRBJ2-7; tentative D call: TRBD2 (6 bases). This CDR3 has 15 residues. V was cut by 1 base and J by 0 bases, with 10 bases left in between. Per germline, CDR1 SEHNR and CDR2 FQNEAQ (reference sequence). The CDR3: CASSLGGASSYEQYF. The CDR3 DNA follows: TGTGCCAGCAGCTTAGGCGGGGCGAGCTCCTACGAGCAGTACTTC. The variable domain in full, completed from reference TRBV7-9 and TRBJ2-7, reads DTGVSQNPRHKITKRGQNVTFRCDPISEHNRLYWYRQTLGQGPEFLTYFQNEAQLEKSRLLSDRFSAERPKGSFSTLEIQRTEQGDSAMYLCASSLGGASSYEQYFGPGTRLTVT.